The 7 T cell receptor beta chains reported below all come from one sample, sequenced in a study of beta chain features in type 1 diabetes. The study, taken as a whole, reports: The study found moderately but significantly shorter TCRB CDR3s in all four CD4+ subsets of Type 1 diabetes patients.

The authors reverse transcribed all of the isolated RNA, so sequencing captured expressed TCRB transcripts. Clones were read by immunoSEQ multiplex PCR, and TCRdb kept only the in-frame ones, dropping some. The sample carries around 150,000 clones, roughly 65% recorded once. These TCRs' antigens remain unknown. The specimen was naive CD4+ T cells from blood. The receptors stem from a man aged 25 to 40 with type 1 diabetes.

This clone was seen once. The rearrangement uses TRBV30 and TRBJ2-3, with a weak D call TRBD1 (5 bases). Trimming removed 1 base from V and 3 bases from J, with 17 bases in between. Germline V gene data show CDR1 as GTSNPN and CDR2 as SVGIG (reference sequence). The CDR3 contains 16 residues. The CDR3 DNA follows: TGTGCCTGGAGTGCCTTAGGGGATTTGTCGACAGATACGCAGTATTTT. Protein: CAWSALGDLSTDTQYF. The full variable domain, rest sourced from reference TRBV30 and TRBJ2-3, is SQTIHQWPATLVQPVGSPLSLECTVEGTSNPNLYWYRQAAGRGLQLLFYSVGIGQISSEVPQNLSASRPQDRQFILSSKKLLLSDSGFYLCAWSALGDLSTDTQYFGPGTRLTVL.

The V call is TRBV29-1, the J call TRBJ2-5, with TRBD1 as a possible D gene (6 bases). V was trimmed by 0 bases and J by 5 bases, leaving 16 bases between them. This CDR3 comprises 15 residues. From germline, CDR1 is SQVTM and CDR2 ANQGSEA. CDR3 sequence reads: CSVEDPTGNRETQYF. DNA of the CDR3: TGCAGCGTTGAAGATCCTACAGGGAATCGGGAGACCCAGTACTTC.

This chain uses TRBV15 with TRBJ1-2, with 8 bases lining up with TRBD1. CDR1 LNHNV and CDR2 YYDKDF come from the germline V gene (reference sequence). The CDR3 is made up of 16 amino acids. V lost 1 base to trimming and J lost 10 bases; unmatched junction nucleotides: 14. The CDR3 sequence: CATSRGQGLFPIDYTF. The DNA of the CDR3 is TGTGCCACCAGCAGAGGACAGGGGCTTTTCCCTATTGACTACACCTTC.

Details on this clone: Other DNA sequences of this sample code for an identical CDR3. The CDR3 loop is CASSVSGVQETQYF. Written as DNA, the CDR3 is TGTGCCAGCAGCGTTAGCGGAGTCCAGGAGACCCAGTACTTC. The V call is TRBV9, the J call TRBJ2-5; D might be TRBD2 (6 bases). Trimming cost V 2 bases and J 5 bases, with 13 bases left between them. Looked up from germline, CDR1 is SGDLS and CDR2 is YYNGEE. The CDR3 is made up of 14 amino acids.

DNA for the CDR3: TGCAGCGCTACAGACAGTTCTAATGAAAAACTGTTTTTT. It codes for CSATDSSNEKLFF. The V gene is TRBV29-1, the J gene TRBJ1-4, with a tentative D call TRBD1 (5 bases). Deletions cut 7 bases from V and 3 bases from J, with 12 bases between. Germline V gene lookup returns CDR1 SQVTM and CDR2 ANQGSEA. This CDR3 is built from 13 residues.

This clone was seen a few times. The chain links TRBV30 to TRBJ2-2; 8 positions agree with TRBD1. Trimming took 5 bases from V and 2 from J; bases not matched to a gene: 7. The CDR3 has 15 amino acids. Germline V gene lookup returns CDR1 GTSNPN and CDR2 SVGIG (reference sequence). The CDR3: CAWRMTGVNTGELFF. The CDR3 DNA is TGTGCCTGGCGGATGACAGGGGTAAACACCGGGGAGCTGTTTTTT.

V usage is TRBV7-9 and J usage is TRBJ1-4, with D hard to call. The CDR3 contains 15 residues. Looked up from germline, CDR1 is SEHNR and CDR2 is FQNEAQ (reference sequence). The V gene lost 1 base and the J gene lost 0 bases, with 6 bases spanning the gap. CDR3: CASSLVVATNEKLFF. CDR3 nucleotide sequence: TGTGCCAGCAGCTTAGTTGTCGCAACTAATGAAAAACTGTTTTTT.